Presented here are 17 T cell receptor beta chains from one specimen sequenced in a study of vaccination and CD4 T cells after COVID-19. No cognate antigen is known for these TCRs. The study sequenced cultured CD4+ T cell DNA using the Oncomine TCR Beta short-read assay. TCRdb re-called the PCR reads through MiXCR, storing one row per CDR3 protein. The sample includes about 1,900 distinct CDR3 sequences, 15% of them seen just once. The treatment was: roughly ten-day PBMC culture with coronavirus spike peptide pools or control peptides (ViraFEST assay). CD4+ T-cell collection from the unexposed donor predated the COVID-19 pandemic (2011-2018). The sample consisted of CD4+ T cells from blood, cultured in vitro. These receptors originate from a human donor in good health.

This clonotype is medium-sized within its sample. The chain combines TRBV19 with TRBJ1-5; a weak D match, TRBD1 (5 bases). V was shortened by 9 bases and J by 4 bases, with 22 bases between the two germline ends. The CDR3 has 16 residues. CDR1 and CDR2 (germline): LNHDA, SQIVND (reference sequence). CDR3 in DNA: TGTGCCAGCTTACACCCGGGGGGGGAACTAAATCAGCCCCAGCATTTT. It is translated as CASLHPGGELNQPQHF. Supplemented by reference TRBV19 and TRBJ1-5, the full variable domain reads DGGITQSPKYLFRKEGQNVTLSCEQNLNHDAMYWYRQDPGQGLRLIYYSQIVNDFQKGDIAEGYSVSREKKESFPLTVTSAQKNPTAFYLCASLHPGGELNQPQHFGDGTRLSIL.

This clonotype is deemed medium-sized. The chain joins TRBV7-2 to TRBJ2-5; the match to TRBD1 covers 7 bases. The CDR3 loop spans 14 amino acids. In germline, CDR1 is SGHTA, CDR2 FQGNSA. V gave up 5 bases and J gave up 2 bases; unmatched junction bases: 5. CDR3 sequence (DNA): TGTGCCAGCAGCCGACAGGGCGGACAAGAGACCCAGTACTTC. This gives the protein CASSRQGGQETQYF.

This clonotype qualifies as medium-sized (0.01 to 0.1%). The genes are TRBV7-2 and TRBJ2-2; no reliable D call. The CDR3 has 15 amino acids. Trimming pared 7 bases from V and 1 base from J, leaving 13 bases between. Germline lookup yields CDR1 SGHTA and CDR2 FQGNSA. The CDR3 sequence: CASTVGPGNTGELFF. The CDR3 nucleotides are TGTGCCAGCACCGTGGGTCCGGGGAACACCGGGGAGCTGTTTTTT.

Of note for this clonotype: This may come from a read error, since a much larger clone is one base off. The gene calls are TRBV6-1 and TRBJ2-2, with D perhaps TRBD2 (6 bases). Trimming removed 8 bases at V and 7 bases at J, with 17 bases between. The germline V gene encodes CDR1 MNHNS and CDR2 SASEGT. The CDR3 sequence is 14 residues long. The CDR3 sequence: CASVGDWGVGELFF. The CDR3 nucleotides are TGTGCCAGCGTGGGGGACTGGGGAGTCGGGGAGCTGTTTTTT.

This clonotype counts as medium-sized. V gene TRBV5-1 combines with J gene TRBJ1-5; D remains ambiguous. Deletions cut 3 bases from V and 9 bases from J, with 19 bases between. Per the germline V gene, CDR1 is SGHRS and CDR2 is YFSETQ. The CDR3 spans 15 residues. This CDR3 is CASSSSGPKSGPQHF. In DNA, the CDR3 is TGCGCCAGCAGCTCTTCAGGTCCAAAAAGCGGGCCCCAGCATTTT.

This clonotype was counted only a few times. The chain links TRBV9 to TRBJ1-2; D uncertain. The germline V and J ends were trimmed by 4 bases and 8 bases, with 12 bases remaining between them. The V gene's germline CDR1 is SGDLS and CDR2 YYNGEE. The CDR3 is made up of 12 amino acids. The CDR3 DNA reads TGTGCCAGCAGCCACGAAACTGGCGGCTACACCTTC. Its protein product is CASSHETGGYTF. The full variable domain, its missing parts supplied by reference TRBV9 and TRBJ1-2, is DSGVTQTPKHLITATGQRVTLRCSPRSGDLSVYWYQQSLDQGLQFLIQYYNGEERAKGNILERFSAQQFPDLHSELNLSSLELGDSALYFCASSHETGGYTFGSGTRLTVV.

This clonotype qualifies as medium-sized (0.01 to 0.1%). The chain uses TRBV27 and TRBJ2-7; perhaps TRBD2 as D (6 bases). The CDR3 is 13 amino acids. The V end lost 8 bases, the J end lost 2 bases, and 13 bases lay between the germline ends. Germline CDR1 is MNHEY and CDR2 is SMNVEV (reference sequence). CDR3 loop: CASSRSGPYEQYF. DNA for the CDR3: TGTGCCAGCTCCCGGAGCGGGCCCTACGAGCAGTACTTC.

Within the sample, this clonotype is medium-sized (0.01 to 0.1%). The CDR3 is CSASLAREQYF. The CDR3 region has the DNA TGCAGTGCTAGTTTAGCGCGTGAGCAGTACTTC. The rearrangement uses TRBV20-1 and TRBJ2-7; tentative D call: TRBD2 (5 bases). Germline V gives CDR1 DFQATT, CDR2 SNEGSKA (reference sequence). This CDR3 contains 11 residues. The V gene lost 3 bases and the J gene lost 7 bases, with 10 bases spanning the gap.

This clonotype is categorized as large. The chain is built from TRBV27 and TRBJ1-2; TRBD1 aligns across 7 bases. With 6 bases clipped from V and 2 bases from J, the junction kept 12 bases outside the gene matches. Germline CDR1 is MNHEY and CDR2 is SMNVEV (reference sequence). This CDR3 is built from 16 residues. CDR3 coding DNA: TGTGCCAGCAGATCTACGCCGGGACAGACCAACTATGGCTACACCTTC. Translated: CASRSTPGQTNYGYTF.

In its sample, this clonotype ranks as medium-sized. The CDR3 protein is CATSGRNTGELFF. In DNA form, the CDR3 reads TGTGCCACCAGTGGCAGAAACACCGGGGAGCTGTTTTTT. The V and J genes are TRBV24-1 and TRBJ2-2; D unresolved. The CDR3 has 13 amino acids. Germline V gene sequence: CDR1 KGHDR, CDR2 SFDVKD. Between the trimmed V and J ends, which lost 5 bases and 2 bases, there was a span of 5 bases.

By sample share, this clonotype is medium-sized. The chain combines TRBV15 with TRBJ1-1, with D perhaps TRBD1 (6 bases). The V and J ends lost 2 bases and 3 bases respectively, with 16 bases between them. Germline CDR1 and CDR2: LNHNV and YYDKDF (reference sequence). The CDR3 is 16 residues long. The CDR3 sequence is CATSRYRVEGDTEAFF. The CDR3, as DNA: TGTGCCACCAGCAGATACAGGGTTGAGGGGGACACTGAAGCTTTCTTT.

The chain recombines TRBV9 with TRBJ2-1; 7 positions agree with TRBD1. From germline, CDR1 is SGDLS and CDR2 YYNGEE. V lost 4 bases, J lost 4 bases, and 2 bases stayed unmatched. The CDR3 runs 13 residues. The CDR3 reads CASSRDSYNEQFF. The CDR3 region has the DNA TGTGCCAGCAGCAGGGACAGTTACAATGAGCAGTTCTTC.

The chain links TRBV5-1 to TRBJ2-7; 10 nucleotides agree with TRBD2. Germline CDR1 SGHRS, CDR2 YFSETQ. The length of the CDR3 is 15 residues. After removal of 0 bases from V and 4 bases from J, the junction contained 4 bases not matched to a gene. CDR3 bases: TGCGCCAGCAGCTTGGGAGCGGGAGGGCCTTACGAGCAGTACTTC. It is translated as CASSLGAGGPYEQYF.

The chain is built from TRBV5-1 and TRBJ2-3; 10 bases fit TRBD2. The germline CDR1 and CDR2 sequences are SGHRS and YFSETQ. Unmatched junction bases numbered 6, after V lost 5 bases and J lost 6 bases. The CDR3 contains 14 residues. In DNA form, the CDR3 reads TGCGCCAGCAGTTTTGGACTAGCGGTGGATACGCAGTATTTT. This codes for CASSFGLAVDTQYF.

This clonotype is medium-sized in the sample. The rearrangement links TRBV6-5 to TRBJ2-7, with 7 nucleotides matching TRBD2. After removal of 0 bases from V and 3 bases from J, the junction contained 8 bases not matched to a gene. This CDR3 spans 16 amino acids. Germline assignment: CDR1 MNHEY and CDR2 SVGAGI. The CDR3 reads CASSYSRPREGYEQYF. CDR3 nucleotide sequence: TGTGCCAGCAGTTACTCGAGGCCCAGGGAGGGCTACGAGCAGTACTTC.

The V and J genes are TRBV6-7 and TRBJ2-1, with unresolved D. TRBV6-7 qualifies as an ORF whose function is uncertain. Trimming cost V 6 bases and J 5 bases, with 11 bases left between them. The length of the CDR3 is 13 residues. CDR3 loop: CASRNKYDNEQFF. DNA of the CDR3: TGTGCCAGCAGAAATAAATACGACAATGAGCAGTTCTTC.

This clonotype is deemed medium-sized (0.01 to 0.1%). The chain employs TRBV19 and TRBJ1-2, with D tentatively TRBD1 (6 bases). Germline assignment: CDR1 LNHDA and CDR2 SQIVND (reference sequence). V gave up 5 bases and J gave up 9 bases, with 16 bases separating them. This CDR3 is built from 13 residues. The CDR3 coding sequence is TGTGCCAGTAGTCCGCGGACAGTCGGTAGCTACACCTTC. It encodes CASSPRTVGSYTF.